The 6 T cell receptor beta chains given below trace back to one sample, sequenced in a study of blood T cell repertoires in COVID-19. Repertoires were generated with immunoSEQ multiplex PCR, while TCRdb's copy carries only in-frame clones and drops some. The sample consists of roughly 200,000 clones, around 88% of them appearing once. The sequencing input was peripheral blood. Receptors were obtained from a man in his forties with active or convalescent COVID-19.

V gene TRBV19 combines with J gene TRBJ2-7; 9 bases line up with TRBD1. V gave up 8 bases and J gave up 1 base; unmatched junction bases: 6. Germline V gene sequence: CDR1 LNHDA, CDR2 SQIVND (reference sequence). CDR3 size: 14 residues. As DNA, the CDR3 is TGTGCCAGTGGCGAGACAGGGGGTTCCTACGAGCAGTACTTC. This codes for CASGETGGSYEQYF.

The rearrangement links TRBV4-1 to TRBJ1-4; D call uncertain. The CDR3 sequence is 15 residues long. Germline V gene data show CDR1 as MGHRA and CDR2 as YSYEKL. The germline V and J ends were trimmed by 0 bases and 6 bases, with 11 bases remaining between them. CDR3 DNA: TGCGCCAGCAGCCAAGATGAACAGCCCGATGAAAAACTGTTTTTT. Protein product: CASSQDEQPDEKLFF.

This rearrangement joins TRBV6-5 to TRBJ2-2; the D gene is possibly TRBD2 (5 bases). The V gene lost 1 base and the J gene lost 3 bases, with 9 bases spanning the gap. The germline V gene encodes CDR1 MNHEY and CDR2 SVGAGI. The CDR3 has 15 amino acids. CDR3 sequence: CASSYWTGYTGELFF. CDR3 nucleotide sequence: TGTGCCAGCAGTTACTGGACGGGGTACACCGGGGAGCTGTTTTTT.

The V gene is TRBV6-6, the J gene TRBJ2-7, with 7 nucleotides matching TRBD1. Trimming removed 6 bases from V and 0 bases from J; junction bases left unmatched: 8. This CDR3 region has 15 residues. Per germline, CDR1 MNHNY and CDR2 SVGAGI (reference sequence). The CDR3 sequence: CASRYEGQSSYEQYF. The DNA for the CDR3 is TGTGCCAGCAGGTACGAGGGACAGAGCTCCTACGAGCAGTACTTC.

The V gene is TRBV6-4, the J gene TRBJ1-6; TRBD1 is a possible D gene (6 bases). Trimming pared 6 bases from V and 6 bases from J, leaving 12 bases between. Germline CDR1 reads MRHNA; CDR2 reads SNTAGT. The CDR3 loop spans 14 amino acids. The CDR3 loop is CASSLQGPNSPLHF. Written as DNA, the CDR3 is TGTGCCAGCAGCTTACAGGGCCCTAATTCACCCCTCCACTTT.

The chain recombines TRBV9 with TRBJ2-1, with a tentative D call TRBD2 (6 bases). V was trimmed by 4 bases and J by 6 bases, leaving 17 bases between them. Per germline, CDR1 SGDLS and CDR2 YYNGEE. The CDR3 contains 15 residues. CDR3 amino acids: CASSPPPLASNEQFF. The CDR3 coding sequence is TGTGCCAGCAGCCCCCCTCCACTAGCATCCAATGAGCAGTTCTTC.